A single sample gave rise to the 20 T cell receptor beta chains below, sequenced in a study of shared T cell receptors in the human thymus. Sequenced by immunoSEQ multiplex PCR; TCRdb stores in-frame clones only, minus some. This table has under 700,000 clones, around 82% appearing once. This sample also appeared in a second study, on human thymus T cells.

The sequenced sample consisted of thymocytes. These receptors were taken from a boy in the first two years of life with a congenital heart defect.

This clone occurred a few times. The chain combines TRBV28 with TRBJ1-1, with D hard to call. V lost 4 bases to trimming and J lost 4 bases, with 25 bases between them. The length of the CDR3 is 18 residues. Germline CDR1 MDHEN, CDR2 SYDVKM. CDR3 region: CASSCPTDHTPRSTEAFF. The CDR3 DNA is TGTGCCAGCAGTTGCCCAACGGATCACACCCCCCGGAGCACTGAAGCTTTCTTT.

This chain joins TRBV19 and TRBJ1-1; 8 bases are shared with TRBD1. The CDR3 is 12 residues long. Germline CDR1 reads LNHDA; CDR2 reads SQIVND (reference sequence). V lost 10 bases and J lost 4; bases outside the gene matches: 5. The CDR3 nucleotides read TGTGCCACTTCAGGACAGGGCACTGAAGCTTTCTTT. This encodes CATSGQGTEAFF.

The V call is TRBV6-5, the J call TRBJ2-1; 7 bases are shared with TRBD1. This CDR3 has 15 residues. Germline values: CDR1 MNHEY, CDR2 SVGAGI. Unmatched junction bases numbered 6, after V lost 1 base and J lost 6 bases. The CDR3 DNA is TGTGCCAGCAGTTACTTTCTGACAGGGATCAATGAGCAGTTCTTC. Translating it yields CASSYFLTGINEQFF.

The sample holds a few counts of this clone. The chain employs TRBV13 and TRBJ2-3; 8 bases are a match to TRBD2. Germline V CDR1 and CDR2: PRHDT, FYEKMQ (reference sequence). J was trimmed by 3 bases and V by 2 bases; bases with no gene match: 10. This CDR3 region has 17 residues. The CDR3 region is CASSLIRRGRMTDTQYF. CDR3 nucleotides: TGTGCCAGCAGCTTAATTCGCCGCGGGAGGATGACAGATACGCAGTATTTT.

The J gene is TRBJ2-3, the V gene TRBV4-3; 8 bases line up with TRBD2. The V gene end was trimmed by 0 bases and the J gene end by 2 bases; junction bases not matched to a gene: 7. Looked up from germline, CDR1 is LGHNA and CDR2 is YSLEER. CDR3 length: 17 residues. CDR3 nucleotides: TGCGCCAGCAGCCAAGATCGGATAGCGGGGAACACAGATACGCAGTATTTT. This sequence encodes CASSQDRIAGNTDTQYF.

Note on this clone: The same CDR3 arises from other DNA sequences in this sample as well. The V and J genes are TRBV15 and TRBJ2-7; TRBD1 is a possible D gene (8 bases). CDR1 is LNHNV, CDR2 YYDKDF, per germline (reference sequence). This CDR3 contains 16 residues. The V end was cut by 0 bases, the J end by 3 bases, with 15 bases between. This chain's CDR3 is CATSRDLNRGGYEQYF. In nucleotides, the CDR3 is TGTGCCACCAGCAGAGACCTCAACAGGGGGGGCTACGAGCAGTACTTC.

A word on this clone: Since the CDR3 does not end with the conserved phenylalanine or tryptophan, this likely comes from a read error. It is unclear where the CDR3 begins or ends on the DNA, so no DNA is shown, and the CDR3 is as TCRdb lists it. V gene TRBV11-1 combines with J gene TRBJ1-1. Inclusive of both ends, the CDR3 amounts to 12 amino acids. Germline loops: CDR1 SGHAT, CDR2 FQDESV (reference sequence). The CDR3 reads CASSYPGSPGVS.

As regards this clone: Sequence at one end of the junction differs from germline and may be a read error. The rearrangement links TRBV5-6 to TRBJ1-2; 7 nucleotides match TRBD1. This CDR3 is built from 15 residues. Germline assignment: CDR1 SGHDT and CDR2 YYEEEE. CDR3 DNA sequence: TGTGCCAGCACCTCCCGACAGGGCCCGAACTATGGCTGCACCTTC. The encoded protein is CASTSRQGPNYGCTF. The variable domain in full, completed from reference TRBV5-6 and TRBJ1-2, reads DAGVTQSPTHLIKTRGQQVTLRCSPKSGHDTVSWYQQALGQGPQFIFQYYEEEERQRGNFPDRFSGHQFPNYSSELNVNALLLGDSALYLCASTSRQGPNYGCTFGSGTRLTVV.

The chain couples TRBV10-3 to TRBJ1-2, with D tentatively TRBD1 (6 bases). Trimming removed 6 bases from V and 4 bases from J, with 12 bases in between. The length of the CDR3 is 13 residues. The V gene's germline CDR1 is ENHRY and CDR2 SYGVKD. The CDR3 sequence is CAIRKQGGYGYTF. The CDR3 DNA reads TGTGCCATCAGGAAACAGGGTGGCTATGGCTACACCTTC.

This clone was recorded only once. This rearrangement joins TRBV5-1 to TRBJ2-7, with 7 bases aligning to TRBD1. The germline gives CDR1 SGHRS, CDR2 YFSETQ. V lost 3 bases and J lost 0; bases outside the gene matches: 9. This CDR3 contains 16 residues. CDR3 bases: TGCGCCAGCAGCTACTGGACAGGCGAAAGCTCCTACGAGCAGTACTTC. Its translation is CASSYWTGESSYEQYF.

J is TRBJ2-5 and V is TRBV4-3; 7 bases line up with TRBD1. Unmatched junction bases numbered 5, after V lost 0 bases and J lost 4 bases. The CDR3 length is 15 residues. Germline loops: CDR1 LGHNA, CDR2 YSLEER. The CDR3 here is CASSQEGGRGETQYF. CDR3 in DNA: TGCGCCAGCAGCCAAGAAGGGGGCAGGGGAGAGACCCAGTACTTC.

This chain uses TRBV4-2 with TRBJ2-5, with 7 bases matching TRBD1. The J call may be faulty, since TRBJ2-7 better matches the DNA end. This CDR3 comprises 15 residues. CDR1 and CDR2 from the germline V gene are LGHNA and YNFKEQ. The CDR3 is CASSRINRGSYEQYF. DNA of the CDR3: TGTGCCAGCAGCCGAATTAACAGGGGCTCCTACGAGCAGTACTTC.

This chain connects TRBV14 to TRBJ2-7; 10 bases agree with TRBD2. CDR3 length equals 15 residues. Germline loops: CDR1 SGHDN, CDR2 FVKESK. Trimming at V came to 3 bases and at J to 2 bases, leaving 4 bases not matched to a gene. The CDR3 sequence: CASSHEREGAYEQYF. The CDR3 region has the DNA TGTGCCAGCAGCCACGAGCGGGAGGGGGCCTACGAGCAGTACTTC. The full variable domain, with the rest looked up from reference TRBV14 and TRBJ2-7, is EAGVTQFPSHSVIEKGQTVTLRCDPISGHDNLYWYRRVMGKEIKFLLHFVKESKQDESGMPNNRFLAERTGGTYSTLKVQPAELEDSGVYFCASSHEREGAYEQYFGPGTRLTVT.

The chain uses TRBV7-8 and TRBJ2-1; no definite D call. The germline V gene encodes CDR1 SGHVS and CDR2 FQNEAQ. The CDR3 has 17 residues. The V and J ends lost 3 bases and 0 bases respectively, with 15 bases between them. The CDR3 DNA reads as TGTGCCAGCAGCTTCTCCCCCGCGCCGAGCTCCTACAATGAGCAGTTCTTC. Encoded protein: CASSFSPAPSSYNEQFF.

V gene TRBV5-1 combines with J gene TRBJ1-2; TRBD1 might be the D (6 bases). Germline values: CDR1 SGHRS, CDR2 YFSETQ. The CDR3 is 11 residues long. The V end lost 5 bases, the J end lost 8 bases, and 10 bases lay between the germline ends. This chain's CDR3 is CASSTGNGYTF. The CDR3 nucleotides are TGCGCCAGCAGTACAGGGAACGGCTACACCTTC.

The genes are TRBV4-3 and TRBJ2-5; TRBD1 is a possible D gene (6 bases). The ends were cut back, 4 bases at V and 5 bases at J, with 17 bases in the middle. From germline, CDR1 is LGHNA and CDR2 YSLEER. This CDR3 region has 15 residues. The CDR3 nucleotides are TGCGCCAGCAGCCCTGACAGGTTGTCGGAGGAGACCCAGTACTTC. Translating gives CASSPDRLSEETQYF.

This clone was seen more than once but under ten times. In nucleotides, the CDR3 is TGCAGTGCTAAGCCCCAGTACTTC. It yields the protein CSAKPQYF. This chain uses TRBV20-1 with TRBJ2-5; D gene uncertain. The CDR3 has 8 amino acids. V lost 4 bases to trimming and J lost 9 bases, with 3 bases between them. The germline V gene has CDR1 DFQATT and CDR2 SNEGSKA (reference sequence).

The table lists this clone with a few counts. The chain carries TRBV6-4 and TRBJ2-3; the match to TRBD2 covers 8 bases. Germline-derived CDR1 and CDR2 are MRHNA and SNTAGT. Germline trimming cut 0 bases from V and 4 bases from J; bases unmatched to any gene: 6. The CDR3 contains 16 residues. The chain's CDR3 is CASSDSLGTSPDTQYF. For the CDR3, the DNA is TGTGCCAGCAGTGACTCGCTAGGGACTAGTCCAGATACGCAGTATTTT.

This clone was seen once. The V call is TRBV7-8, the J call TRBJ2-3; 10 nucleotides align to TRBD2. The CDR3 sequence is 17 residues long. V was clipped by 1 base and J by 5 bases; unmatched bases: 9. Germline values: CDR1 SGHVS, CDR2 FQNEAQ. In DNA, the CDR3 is TGTGCCAGCAGCTTAGGCGAAGCGGGAGGGGGGGGAGATACGCAGTATTTT. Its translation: CASSLGEAGGGGDTQYF.

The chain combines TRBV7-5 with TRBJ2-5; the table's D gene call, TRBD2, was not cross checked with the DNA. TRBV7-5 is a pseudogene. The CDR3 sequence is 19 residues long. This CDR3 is CVRSLPYPLAGGYQETQYF. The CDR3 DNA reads TGTGTCAGAAGCTTACCCTACCCACTAGCGGGAGGATACCAAGAGACCCAGTACTTC.